One and the same sample provided the 21 T cell receptor beta chains below, sequenced in a study of blood T cell repertoires in COVID-19 (TCRdb year 2020). The library was prepared using the immunoSEQ multiplex PCR assay. In TCRdb, the immuneACCESS table is reduced to in-frame sequences with V and J assigned. These tables do not hold every clone; where another copy was compared, an unresolved V gene accounts for under half, and the others remain unexplained. Recorded for this sample are approximately 150,000 clones; nearly 85% of them occurred a single time. The ten largest make up under 4.5% of the sample. The sequenced material came from PBMCs or T cells enriched from blood (not recorded which). These receptors originate from a man between 50 and 59 years old in a cohort exposed to, infected with or recovered from COVID-19 (not recorded which).

V usage is TRBV21-1 and J usage is TRBJ2-3; no DNA check was done on the table's D call, TRBD1. TRBV21-1 is listed as a pseudogene. The CDR3 runs to 15 residues. CDR3 residues: CASSKGQGRGDTQYF. In DNA, the CDR3 is TGTGCCAGCAGCAAGGGACAGGGCCGAGGAGATACGCAGTATTTT.

The gene calls are TRBV29-1 and TRBJ2-7, with 12 bases that match TRBD1. The V gene's germline CDR1 is SQVTM and CDR2 ANQGSEA. V lost 6 bases to trimming and J lost 3 bases; unmatched junction nucleotides: 3. The length of the CDR3 is 13 residues. CDR3 bases: TGCAGCGTCGGGACAGGGGGCGTCTACGAGCAGTACTTC. Its protein is CSVGTGGVYEQYF.

CDR3: CASSPLGGLDNQPQHF. The CDR3 DNA follows: TGTGCCAGCAGTCCACTTGGGGGGTTAGACAATCAGCCCCAGCATTTT. The rearrangement joins TRBV25-1 to TRBJ1-5, with D possibly TRBD1 on 5 matching bases. Germline loops: CDR1 MGHDK, CDR2 SYGVNS. CDR3 length: 16 amino acids. V lost 5 bases, J lost 3 bases, and 17 bases lay in between.

CDR3 residues: CASSSGQAEKLFF. The CDR3 DNA reads as TGTGCCAGCAGTTCGGGACAGGCGGAAAAACTGTTTTTT. This chain joins TRBV28 and TRBJ1-4; TRBD1 agrees at 8 bases. Unmatched junction bases numbered 3, after V lost 4 bases and J lost 8 bases. The CDR3 is made up of 13 amino acids. The germline V gene encodes CDR1 MDHEN and CDR2 SYDVKM. Based on the CDR3 plus reference TRBV28 and TRBJ1-4, the full variable domain is DVKVTQSSRYLVKRTGEKVFLECVQDMDHENMFWYRQDPGLGLRLIYFSYDVKMKEKGDIPEGYSVSREKKERFSLILESASTNQTSMYLCASSSGQAEKLFFGSGTQLSVL.

The CDR3 DNA reads as TGTGCCAGCAGTGACCCGAGGGACAATGAGCAGTTCTTC. Protein: CASSDPRDNEQFF. This chain connects TRBV6-1 to TRBJ2-1; weak D call: TRBD2 (5 bases). Germline V gives CDR1 MNHNS, CDR2 SASEGT. CDR3 length equals 13 residues. V was pared by 3 bases and J by 5 bases, with 8 bases between.

This clone was seen only a few times. The chain combines TRBV5-1 with TRBJ2-1, with 14 bases fitting TRBD2. The germline gives CDR1 SGHRS, CDR2 YFSETQ. CDR3 length: 18 residues. V was clipped by 4 bases and J by 2 bases; unmatched bases: 8. The CDR3 DNA reads TGCGCCAGCAGCCCGGGACTAGCGGGAGTAAGTACCTACAATGAGCAGTTCTTC. This encodes CASSPGLAGVSTYNEQFF.

The CDR3 here is CASSWQGGGYTF. The CDR3, as DNA: TGTGCCAGCAGTTGGCAGGGGGGCGGCTACACCTTC. The J gene is TRBJ1-2, the V gene TRBV28; 7 bases align to TRBD1. The trim removed 4 bases at V and 8 bases at J, leaving 4 bases unmatched. CDR1 is MDHEN and CDR2 is SYDVKM in the germline V gene. The CDR3 loop spans 12 amino acids.

V is TRBV7-2 and J is TRBJ2-1; TRBD2 matches 8 bases. This CDR3 region has 16 residues. The germline V gene has CDR1 SGHTA and CDR2 FQGNSA. The trim removed 0 bases at V and 4 bases at J, leaving 5 bases unmatched. The CDR3 sequence is CASSLAPSGSYNEQFF. The CDR3 DNA reads as TGTGCCAGCAGCTTAGCCCCTAGCGGGTCGTACAATGAGCAGTTCTTC.

J is TRBJ2-7 and V is TRBV5-1, with 10 bases fitting TRBD1. This CDR3 comprises 16 residues. Trimming cost V 2 bases and J 2 bases; bases outside gene matches: 7. From germline, CDR1 is SGHRS and CDR2 YFSETQ. The DNA of the CDR3 is TGCGCCAGCAGCTTACCCCCAGGGACAGGGGCCTACGAGCAGTACTTC. It is translated as CASSLPPGTGAYEQYF.

The chain joins TRBV11-2 to TRBJ2-1; D call uncertain. Per the germline V gene, CDR1 is SGHAT and CDR2 is FQNNGV. The CDR3 is made up of 15 amino acids. Trimming left V 0 bases short and J 9 bases short, with 15 bases between. The DNA of the CDR3 is TGTGCCAGCAGCTTAGATACGCGCCTCTCTAGTGAGCAGTTCTTC. This encodes CASSLDTRLSSEQFF.

The sample holds a few counts of this clone. V usage is TRBV4-1 and J usage is TRBJ2-1; D gene unclear. The germline V and J ends were trimmed by 1 base and 0 bases, with 7 bases remaining between them. This CDR3 region has 15 residues. CDR1 MGHRA and CDR2 YSYEKL come from the germline V gene. The CDR3 loop is CASSQGPSSYNEQFF. CDR3 coding DNA: TGCGCCAGCAGCCAAGGCCCTAGCTCCTACAATGAGCAGTTCTTC.

The J gene is TRBJ1-2, the V gene TRBV18, with TRBD1 matching 7 bases. The CDR3 is made up of 14 amino acids. Trimming at V came to 6 bases and at J to 2 bases, leaving 6 bases not matched to a gene. Germline assignment: CDR1 KGHSH and CDR2 LQKENI. Here the CDR3 DNA reads TGTGCCAGCTCCGAGAAGACAGGGAACTATGGCTACACCTTC. It translates to CASSEKTGNYGYTF.

V gene TRBV6-5 combines with J gene TRBJ2-7, with a tentative D call TRBD2 (5 bases). The CDR3 runs 13 residues. The germline V and J ends were trimmed by 11 bases and 0 bases, with 14 bases remaining between them. Germline lookup yields CDR1 MNHEY and CDR2 SVGAGI. The CDR3 region has the DNA TGTGCCTCCCTTGAGGGATTCTCCTACGAGCAGTACTTC. This encodes CASLEGFSYEQYF.

The CDR3 reads CASFPGTGSLPTGYTF. The CDR3 nucleotides read TGTGCCAGCTTCCCCGGGACAGGGTCCCTGCCAACCGGCTACACCTTC. The chain carries TRBV19 and TRBJ1-2, with 9 bases lining up with TRBD1. V lost 9 bases, J lost 8 bases, and 19 bases stayed unmatched. This CDR3 comprises 16 residues. Germline V gene sequence: CDR1 LNHDA, CDR2 SQIVND (reference sequence).

V and J are TRBV19 and TRBJ1-2; no clear D. In germline, CDR1 is LNHDA, CDR2 SQIVND (reference sequence). Trimming stripped 3 bases from V and 9 bases from J, with 23 bases between. The CDR3 covers 16 residues. CDR3 sequence (DNA): TGTGCCAGTAGTATTGGTAGGGAGTTCCAGTTCCTAAGCTACACCTTC. Translated: CASSIGREFQFLSYTF.

The chain is built from TRBV5-6 and TRBJ2-1; 9 bases are a match to TRBD2. CDR3 length: 13 amino acids. The germline gives CDR1 SGHDT, CDR2 YYEEEE. V shed 7 bases, J shed 10 bases, and the junction held 9 bases outside the gene matches. This chain's CDR3 is CASVGLAGNEQFF. The DNA for the CDR3 is TGTGCCAGCGTTGGGCTAGCGGGAAACGAGCAGTTCTTC. The complete variable domain, with remaining parts taken from reference TRBV5-6 and TRBJ2-1, reads DAGVTQSPTHLIKTRGQQVTLRCSPKSGHDTVSWYQQALGQGPQFIFQYYEEEERQRGNFPDRFSGHQFPNYSSELNVNALLLGDSALYLCASVGLAGNEQFFGPGTRLTVL.

The rearrangement joins TRBV3-1 (or the pseudogene TRBV3-2) to TRBJ1-1; TRBD1 might be the D (5 bases). Trimming pared 9 bases from V and 2 bases from J, leaving 13 bases between. The germline V gene has CDR1 LGHDT and CDR2 YNNKEL (reference sequence). This CDR3 contains 13 residues. CDR3 sequence (DNA): TGTGCCAGTTCAACAGGCCTCAACACTGAAGCTTTCTTT. As protein: CASSTGLNTEAFF.

The chain couples TRBV19 to TRBJ1-5; weak D call: TRBD1 (6 bases). Trimming shortened V by 3 bases and J by 1 base, and 13 bases separated the two germline ends. Germline loops: CDR1 LNHDA, CDR2 SQIVND (reference sequence). This CDR3 has 16 amino acids. CDR3 nucleotides: TGTGCCAGTAGTATGGGCAGGGGTTCGAGCAATCAGCCCCAGCATTTT. It yields the protein CASSMGRGSSNQPQHF. Variable domain in full (rest from reference TRBV19 and TRBJ1-5): DGGITQSPKYLFRKEGQNVTLSCEQNLNHDAMYWYRQDPGQGLRLIYYSQIVNDFQKGDIAEGYSVSREKKESFPLTVTSAQKNPTAFYLCASSMGRGSSNQPQHFGDGTRLSIL.

This clone was seen more than once but under ten times. The chain uses TRBV24-1 and TRBJ2-1; D not resolved. The germline gives CDR1 KGHDR, CDR2 SFDVKD. The V end was cut by 8 bases, the J end by 5 bases, with 9 bases between. This CDR3 is built from 12 residues. Here the CDR3 reads CATNDSDNEQFF. DNA for the CDR3: TGTGCCACCAACGACTCAGACAATGAGCAGTTCTTC.

This chain connects TRBV7-3 to TRBJ2-1, with 13 positions matching TRBD2. The CDR3 is 17 amino acids. Germline lookup yields CDR1 SGHTA and CDR2 FQGTGA. Trimming took 5 bases from V and 8 from J; bases not matched to a gene: 12. The CDR3 bases are TGTGCCAGCAGCCCATGGGGTGGGACTAGCGGGACCGATGAGCAGTTCTTC. Protein product: CASSPWGGTSGTDEQFF.

This clone was detected a few times. The chain has TRBV6-5 and TRBJ2-3; TRBD2 might be the D (6 bases). CDR1 and CDR2 from the germline V gene are MNHEY and SVGAGI. The CDR3 is 16 residues long. V dropped 2 bases and J dropped 1 base, with 13 bases sitting between them. CDR3 in amino acids: CASSYPLGGGTDTQYF. The DNA for the CDR3 is TGTGCCAGCAGTTACCCGCTAGGCGGGGGCACAGATACGCAGTATTTT.